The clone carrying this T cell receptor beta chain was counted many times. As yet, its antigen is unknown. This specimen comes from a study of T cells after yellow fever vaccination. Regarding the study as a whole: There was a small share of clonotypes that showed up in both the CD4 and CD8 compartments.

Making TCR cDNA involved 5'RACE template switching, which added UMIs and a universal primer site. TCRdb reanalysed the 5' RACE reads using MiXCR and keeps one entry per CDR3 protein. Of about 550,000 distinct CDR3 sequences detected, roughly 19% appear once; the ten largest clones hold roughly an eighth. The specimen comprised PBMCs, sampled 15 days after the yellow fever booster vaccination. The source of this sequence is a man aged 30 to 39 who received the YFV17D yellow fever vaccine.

The chain's CDR3 is CASSFALETQYF. The CDR3 nucleotides read TGTGCCAGCAGCTTTGCTTTAGAGACCCAGTACTTC. The chain combines TRBV7-2 with TRBJ2-5, with D unclear. Germline CDR1 and CDR2: SGHTA and FQGNSA. V lost 3 bases, J lost 4 bases, and 6 bases lay in between. This CDR3 has 12 residues.